The entry below gives a single T cell receptor (beta chain) sequence along with its context. Libraries were prepared by immunoSEQ multiplex PCR; TCRdb keeps only in-frame clonotypes and omits some of them. The table records roughly 380,000 clones, 70% to 90% of them present only once. Germline lookup yields CDR1 SGHRS and CDR2 YFSETQ. V lost 6 bases, J lost 4 bases, and 13 bases lay in between. CDR3 length: 13 amino acids. The data originate from a study of Ad26.COV2.S vaccination and SARS-CoV-2 variants. The treatment: 15 to 20 received Ad26.COV2.S at low or high dose, single or two shots; several received placebo; per-sample allocation not given. Samples came from day 63 after the first vaccine or placebo injection.

This clonotype originated in a person between 18 and 65 years old who received the Ad26.COV2.S COVID-19 vaccine or a placebo. The V gene is TRBV5-1, the J gene TRBJ1-2, with D unclear. Sequenced material: peripheral blood, taken in a trial of Ad26.COV2.S vaccine versus placebo. The CDR3 DNA reads as TGCGCCAGCAACCCGGGCAATACCTATGGCTACACCTTC. Translating gives CASNPGNTYGYTF. Looking up the rest from reference TRBV5-1 and TRBJ1-2 gives the full variable domain: KAGVTQTPRYLIKTRGQQVTLSCSPISGHRSVSWYQQTPGQGLQFLFEYFSETQRNKGNFPGRFSGRQFSNSRSEMNVSTLELGDSALYLCASNPGNTYGYTFGSGTRLTVV.